The 2 T cell receptor beta chains reported below all come from one sample, sequenced in a study of T cell repertoires in cytomegalovirus infection. From the reads, TCRdb called clonotypes with MiXCR, one entry per CDR3 protein. The table includes hundreds of thousands of distinct CDR3 sequences, roughly 10% detected once. The sequencing input was PBMCs. The receptor source for this set is a human donor in good health (CMV status not recorded). Some clones in this sample may be carry-over from other donors' samples.

The table lists this clonotype with many counts. V is TRBV7-2 and J is TRBJ1-3; D remains ambiguous. The V and J ends lost 1 base and 0 bases respectively, with 7 bases between them. CDR1 SGHTA and CDR2 FQGNSA come from the germline V gene. This CDR3 is built from 15 residues. The CDR3 coding sequence is TGTGCCAGCAGCTTAGTTGGCTCCTCTGGAAACACCATATATTTT. It specifies CASSLVGSSGNTIYF.

This chain joins TRBV18 and TRBJ1-1, with D unclear. Germline loops: CDR1 KGHSH, CDR2 LQKENI. The ends were cut back, 3 bases at V and 0 bases at J, with 14 bases in the middle. The CDR3 runs 16 residues. In DNA, the CDR3 is TGTGCCAGCTCACCCGACCCCCCGGGAATGAACACTGAAGCTTTCTTT. This translates into CASSPDPPGMNTEAFF.